The 10 T cell receptor beta chains presented below share a single source sample, sequenced in a study of T cells after yellow fever vaccination. Each CDR3 protein gets one entry after TCRdb re-called the 5' RACE reads with MiXCR. Among under 150,000 distinct CDR3 sequences listed, approximately 7.7% were seen once. Sequencing used CD4+ T cells sorted from PBMCs, obtained 5 days after the yellow fever booster vaccination. The receptors come from a young man who received the YFV17D yellow fever vaccine.

This clonotype was detected many times. This chain links TRBV3-1 with TRBJ2-3; 11 nucleotides agree with TRBD1. Germline CDR1 is LGHDT and CDR2 is YNNKEL (reference sequence). The V gene end was trimmed by 4 bases and the J gene end by 6 bases; junction bases not matched to a gene: 9. The CDR3 spans 16 residues. Here the CDR3 DNA reads TGTGCCAGCAGCCCCCGGGACAGGGGGACATATGATACGCAGTATTTT. This translates into CASSPRDRGTYDTQYF.

The chain employs TRBV19 and TRBJ1-5; 9 nucleotides match TRBD1. Trimming took 9 bases from V and 2 from J; bases not matched to a gene: 5. Germline CDR1 is LNHDA and CDR2 is SQIVND (reference sequence). The CDR3 covers 14 residues. This CDR3 reads CASRRTGGNQPQHF. In DNA, the CDR3 is TGTGCCAGCAGGAGGACAGGGGGCAATCAGCCCCAGCATTTT.

Points on this clonotype: Compared with germline, one end of the junction differs, possibly owing to a read error. The genes are TRBV20-1 and TRBJ2-5, with D perhaps TRBD1 (6 bases). CDR3 size: 15 residues. CDR1 is DFQATT, CDR2 SNEGSKA, per germline (reference sequence). The CDR3 DNA reads as TGCTGTGCTAGGGATCCTCGGACAGCACAAGAGACCCAGTACTTC. Translated: CCARDPRTAQETQYF.

This clonotype occurred many times. This chain connects TRBV5-1 to TRBJ2-1, with 10 bases matching TRBD2. The CDR3 loop spans 12 amino acids. The J segment lost 13 bases and the V segment lost 5 bases, leaving 6 bases of the junction unmatched. The germline V gene has CDR1 SGHRS and CDR2 YFSETQ. CDR3 in amino acids: CASRGTSEHQFF. In DNA, the CDR3 is TGCGCCAGCAGGGGGACTAGCGAACATCAGTTCTTC.

The V gene is TRBV20-1, the J gene TRBJ1-5, with TRBD1 as a possible D gene (5 bases). The CDR3 has 15 residues. The germline gives CDR1 DFQATT, CDR2 SNEGSKA (reference sequence). The ends were cut back, 3 bases at V and 0 bases at J, with 12 bases in the middle. This chain's CDR3 is CSARGVRDSNQPQHF. The CDR3 DNA sequence: TGCAGTGCTAGGGGGGTGAGGGATAGCAATCAGCCCCAGCATTTT.

The chain combines TRBV12-3 or TRBV12-4 with TRBJ2-7; D is tentatively TRBD1 or TRBD2 (5 bases each). CDR3 size: 14 residues. V lost 6 bases to trimming and J lost 3 bases, with 15 bases between them. The CDR3 sequence is CASSTSPGRYEQYF. In nucleotides, the CDR3 is TGTGCCAGCAGCACATCGCCGGGGCGCTACGAGCAGTACTTC.

This clonotype appeared many times. The rearrangement links TRBV28 to TRBJ2-7; 13 nucleotides agree with TRBD2. CDR1 is MDHEN and CDR2 is SYDVKM in the germline V gene. The J segment lost 3 bases and the V segment lost 5 bases, leaving 4 bases of the junction unmatched. The CDR3 contains 15 residues. The chain's CDR3 is CASSGTSGISYEQYF. The DNA for the CDR3 is TGTGCCAGCAGTGGGACTAGCGGGATAAGCTACGAGCAGTACTTC. Filled out from reference TRBV28 and TRBJ2-7, the complete variable domain reads DVKVTQSSRYLVKRTGEKVFLECVQDMDHENMFWYRQDPGLGLRLIYFSYDVKMKEKGDIPEGYSVSREKKERFSLILESASTNQTSMYLCASSGTSGISYEQYFGPGTRLTVT.

The chain carries TRBV15 and TRBJ2-4; perhaps TRBD2 as D (7 bases). This CDR3 contains 18 residues. V gave up 1 base and J gave up 0 bases, with 16 bases separating them. Germline V gives CDR1 LNHNV, CDR2 YYDKDF (reference sequence). The CDR3: CATSRGGLGGRAKNIQYF. In DNA form, the CDR3 reads TGTGCCACCAGCAGAGGCGGGCTGGGGGGGCGAGCCAAAAACATTCAGTACTTC.

This clonotype was counted at least ten times. The V call is TRBV7-3, the J call TRBJ2-7, with D unresolved. Germline V gene lookup returns CDR1 SGHTA and CDR2 FQGTGA. This CDR3 has 12 residues. V was pared by 0 bases and J by 5 bases, with 5 bases between. For the CDR3, the DNA is TGTGCCAGCAGCTTAACACGGAACGAGCAGTACTTC. Translation gives CASSLTRNEQYF.

This clonotype was counted many times. The chain links TRBV5-1 to TRBJ2-4, with TRBD2 matching 12 bases. Losses at the gene ends were 1 base for V and 1 base for J; bases not matched to a gene: 9. CDR1 SGHRS and CDR2 YFSETQ come from the germline V gene. The CDR3 has 19 amino acids. CDR3 nucleotide sequence: TGCGCCAGCAGCTTGAAACTAGCGGGAGGAGGGTTGGCCAAAAACATTCAGTACTTC. Translating it yields CASSLKLAGGGLAKNIQYF.